The 27 T cell receptor beta chains listed next were all sequenced from one sample in a study of OX40 agonist ivuxolimab in advanced cancers. TCRdb keeps only in-frame clones here, not all; method: immunoSEQ multiplex PCR. The sample yields about 48,000 clones, roughly 81% seen once. The input for sequencing was CD4+ or CD8+ T cells sorted from blood, taken in a trial of the OX40 agonist ivuxolimab. The receptors were gathered from an adult with an advanced solid tumor such as melanoma, head and neck, liver or kidney cancer.

J is TRBJ2-7 and V is TRBV20-1; D perhaps matches TRBD1 (5 bases). Germline V CDR1 and CDR2: DFQATT, SNEGSKA (reference sequence). The CDR3 spans 11 residues. The ends were cut back, 8 bases at V and 9 bases at J, with 17 bases in the middle. The DNA for the CDR3 is TGCAGTAGCACCCCGCGTGGGGCGCAGTACTTC. Translating it yields CSSTPRGAQYF.

The V call is TRBV7-3, the J call TRBJ2-2; tentative D call: TRBD1 (5 bases). V shed 5 bases and J shed 0 bases, with 19 bases lying between them. Germline lookup yields CDR1 SGHTA and CDR2 FQGTGA. The CDR3 consists of 18 residues. Written as DNA, the CDR3 is TGTGCCAGCAGCCCTAAGGGTGGGGCACTTTCGAACACCGGGGAGCTGTTTTTT. Its protein is CASSPKGGALSNTGELFF.

This chain joins TRBV5-1 and TRBJ1-2; D unresolved. Trimming took off 5 bases at V and 3 bases at J, with 8 bases between the two ends. In germline, CDR1 is SGHRS, CDR2 YFSETQ. The CDR3 runs 12 residues. The CDR3: CASRQSDYGYTF. The CDR3 DNA follows: TGCGCCAGCAGACAGTCCGACTATGGCTACACCTTC.

This chain joins TRBV5-1 and TRBJ2-3; either TRBD1 or TRBD2 may fit D (5 bases each). CDR3 length equals 17 residues. CDR1 is SGHRS and CDR2 is YFSETQ in the germline V gene. The V and J ends lost 1 base and 0 bases respectively, with 15 bases between them. CDR3: CASSLWGTITSTDTQYF. In DNA, the CDR3 is TGCGCCAGCAGCTTGTGGGGGACGATAACTAGCACAGATACGCAGTATTTT.

The chain employs TRBV19 and TRBJ2-5, with TRBD2 matching 10 bases. This CDR3 is built from 15 residues. In germline, CDR1 is LNHDA, CDR2 SQIVND (reference sequence). Trimming removed 8 bases from V and 2 bases from J; junction bases left unmatched: 8. In DNA, the CDR3 is TGTGCCAGTTCTTACTGGACTAGCGGTCAAGAGACCCAGTACTTC. As protein: CASSYWTSGQETQYF.

This clone was picked up a small number of times. The chain has TRBV2 and TRBJ1-1; D is uncertain. CDR1 and CDR2 (germline): SNHLY, FYNNEI. Trimming shortened V by 6 bases and J by 1 base, and 9 bases separated the two germline ends. The CDR3 spans 13 residues. The CDR3 reads CASSLLENTEAFF. DNA of the CDR3: TGTGCCAGCAGCCTTCTAGAGAACACTGAAGCTTTCTTT.

The V gene is TRBV6-5, the J gene TRBJ2-3; possible D gene TRBD2, 6 bases. Trimming removed 0 bases from V and 5 bases from J, with 6 bases in between. CDR1 is MNHEY, CDR2 SVGAGI, per germline. The CDR3 consists of 13 residues. The CDR3 protein is CASSYSRGDTQYF. The CDR3 DNA follows: TGTGCCAGCAGTTACTCGCGGGGAGATACGCAGTATTTT.

The J gene is TRBJ2-3, the V gene TRBV9; 11 bases are shared with TRBD2. The CDR3 is 16 amino acids. V dropped 0 bases and J dropped 3; count of bases not matched to a gene: 3. Looked up from germline, CDR1 is SGDLS and CDR2 is YYNGEE. The CDR3 DNA reads TGTGCCAGCAGCGTAGGGAGACTAGCGGGGACAGATACGCAGTATTTT. Protein product: CASSVGRLAGTDTQYF.

V is TRBV6-6 and J is TRBJ2-7, with D tentatively TRBD1 (5 bases). The CDR3 runs 15 residues. Trimming cost V 5 bases and J 0 bases, with 14 bases left between them. CDR1 and CDR2 (germline): MNHNY, SVGAGI (reference sequence). The CDR3 coding sequence is TGTGCCAGCAGTCCGACTCGACAGAGCTCCTACGAGCAGTACTTC. Translated, it gives CASSPTRQSSYEQYF.

This chain uses TRBV5-1 with TRBJ1-2, with no clear D. The CDR3 runs 13 residues. The V gene's germline CDR1 is SGHRS and CDR2 YFSETQ. V lost 2 bases and J 3 bases, leaving 8 bases between the germline ends. Written as DNA, the CDR3 is TGCGCCAGCAGCTTCGGCGGGGACTATGGCTACACCTTC. Encoded protein: CASSFGGDYGYTF. Combining the CDR3 with reference TRBV5-1 and TRBJ1-2 gives the whole variable domain KAGVTQTPRYLIKTRGQQVTLSCSPISGHRSVSWYQQTPGQGLQFLFEYFSETQRNKGNFPGRFSGRQFSNSRSEMNVSTLELGDSALYLCASSFGGDYGYTFGSGTRLTVV.

CDR3 nucleotide sequence: TGCGCCAGCAGCTTGCAGGGACCGAACACCGGGGAGCTGTTTTTT. Residues: CASSLQGPNTGELFF. The genes are TRBV5-1 and TRBJ2-2, with D perhaps TRBD1 or TRBD2 (5 bases each). The germline V gene encodes CDR1 SGHRS and CDR2 YFSETQ. The CDR3 loop spans 15 amino acids. V shed 1 base and J shed 0 bases, with 7 bases lying between them.

The chain uses TRBV5-1 and TRBJ1-5, with D perhaps TRBD1 (5 bases). This CDR3 has 13 residues. The germline gives CDR1 SGHRS, CDR2 YFSETQ. Trimming took off 4 bases at V and 3 bases at J, with 8 bases between the two ends. CDR3 bases: TGCGCCAGCAGCCTGACAGTCAATCAGCCCCAGCATTTT. This gives the protein CASSLTVNQPQHF.

The genes are TRBV18 and TRBJ1-2; weak D call: TRBD1 (6 bases). V was trimmed by 4 bases and J by 8 bases, leaving 20 bases between them. CDR3 length: 15 amino acids. Germline-derived CDR1 and CDR2 are KGHSH and LQKENI. The CDR3 loop reads CASSQQDGGPGGYTF. CDR3 in DNA: TGTGCCAGCTCACAGCAGGATGGGGGGCCCGGCGGCTACACCTTC.

The rearrangement uses TRBV5-1 and TRBJ2-5, with TRBD1 matching 9 bases. The germline V gene encodes CDR1 SGHRS and CDR2 YFSETQ. J gave up 2 bases and V 3 bases, and 5 bases lay outside the gene matches. This CDR3 is 15 amino acids long. CDR3 amino acids: CASSSTGGRQETQYF. The CDR3 coding sequence is TGCGCCAGCAGCTCGACAGGGGGTCGACAAGAGACCCAGTACTTC.

CDR3 nucleotide sequence: TGTGCCAGCAGCTTGGACCCCACCGGGGAGCTGTTTTTT. Amino acids: CASSLDPTGELFF. The chain has TRBV5-5 and TRBJ2-2, with no clear D. This CDR3 spans 13 amino acids. V lost 0 bases to trimming and J lost 4 bases, with 4 bases between them. The germline V gene has CDR1 SGHKS and CDR2 YYEKEE (reference sequence).

The chain is built from TRBV10-3 and TRBJ1-1; D is unclear. The CDR3 sequence is 13 residues long. In germline, CDR1 is ENHRY, CDR2 SYGVKD. Trimming shortened V by 6 bases and J by 1 base, and 9 bases separated the two germline ends. DNA for the CDR3: TGTGCCATCAGGTCAACAGAGAACACTGAAGCTTTCTTT. Translated, it gives CAIRSTENTEAFF.

The genes are TRBV19 and TRBJ1-2, with 11 bases fitting TRBD1. Trimming took 5 bases from V and 6 from J; bases not matched to a gene: 2. The CDR3 is 13 residues long. CDR1 is LNHDA and CDR2 is SQIVND in the germline V gene (reference sequence). Written as DNA, the CDR3 is TGTGCCAGTAGTGGACAGGGGGCCGATGGCTACACCTTC. This translates into CASSGQGADGYTF. Based on the CDR3 plus reference TRBV19 and TRBJ1-2, the full variable domain is DGGITQSPKYLFRKEGQNVTLSCEQNLNHDAMYWYRQDPGQGLRLIYYSQIVNDFQKGDIAEGYSVSREKKESFPLTVTSAQKNPTAFYLCASSGQGADGYTFGSGTRLTVV.

The chain links TRBV9 to TRBJ2-1, with D tentatively TRBD1 or TRBD2 (7 bases each). Deletions cut 4 bases from V and 3 bases from J, with 20 bases between. CDR3 length: 17 amino acids. From germline, CDR1 is SGDLS and CDR2 YYNGEE. Here the CDR3 reads CASSPRGGSDGYNEQFF. CDR3 DNA sequence: TGTGCCAGCAGCCCCAGGGGGGGGAGCGACGGCTACAATGAGCAGTTCTTC.

Here the CDR3 DNA reads TGTGCCAGCAGCTTAGCCATCGGAGGGGGAGAACCCCAGCATTTT. Encoded protein: CASSLAIGGGEPQHF. The chain recombines TRBV7-8 with TRBJ1-5; maybe TRBD1 (6 bases). The CDR3 runs 15 residues. V gave up 0 bases and J gave up 10 bases, with 16 bases separating them. Per germline, CDR1 SGHVS and CDR2 FQNEAQ.

The genes are TRBV9 and TRBJ2-5; D might be TRBD2 (6 bases). The V end lost 3 bases, the J end lost 5 bases, and 20 bases lay between the germline ends. There are 16 residues in the CDR3. Looked up from germline, CDR1 is SGDLS and CDR2 is YYNGEE. The CDR3 here is CASSARRDSVYETQYF. The CDR3 DNA reads as TGTGCCAGCAGCGCCAGACGGGACTCCGTTTATGAGACCCAGTACTTC.

The V and J genes are TRBV5-1 and TRBJ1-2; no definite D call. CDR1 is SGHRS and CDR2 is YFSETQ in the germline V gene. Trimming shortened V by 0 bases and J by 4 bases, and 10 bases separated the two germline ends. This CDR3 spans 14 amino acids. This CDR3 is CASSLEAVPYGYTF. As DNA, the CDR3 is TGCGCCAGCAGCTTGGAAGCAGTCCCCTATGGCTACACCTTC.

This chain links TRBV28 with TRBJ1-4; possibly TRBD1 for D (6 bases). The V end lost 5 bases, the J end lost 2 bases, and 9 bases lay between the germline ends. The CDR3 length is 14 residues. CDR1 is MDHEN and CDR2 is SYDVKM in the germline V gene. The CDR3 is CASSRGGTNEKLFF. The CDR3 DNA reads as TGTGCCAGCAGTCGCGGGGGCACTAATGAAAAACTGTTTTTT.

This clone was detected a few times. The V call is TRBV9, the J call TRBJ1-1; D gene unclear. V was shortened by 7 bases and J by 10 bases, with 8 bases between the two germline ends. CDR3 size: 9 residues. The V gene's germline CDR1 is SGDLS and CDR2 YYNGEE. The CDR3 spells CASQASAFF. CDR3 nucleotides: TGTGCCAGCCAGGCCTCAGCTTTCTTT.

This chain connects TRBV5-5 to TRBJ2-5, with 8 nucleotides matching TRBD1. V was clipped by 0 bases and J by 4 bases; unmatched bases: 2. The germline gives CDR1 SGHKS, CDR2 YYEKEE (reference sequence). The CDR3 runs to 14 residues. The chain's CDR3 is CASSLGTGSETQYF. CDR3 DNA: TGTGCCAGCAGCTTGGGGACAGGGTCAGAGACCCAGTACTTC.

The chain is built from TRBV29-1 and TRBJ1-1; D unresolved. The CDR3 consists of 12 residues. Germline V gene data show CDR1 as SQVTM and CDR2 as ANQGSEA. The germline V and J ends were trimmed by 4 bases and 2 bases, with 8 bases remaining between them. Here the CDR3 DNA reads TGCAGCGTTGGGTGGCTAAACACTGAAGCTTTCTTT. Residues: CSVGWLNTEAFF.

This clone was seen only a few times. The V gene is TRBV4-2, the J gene TRBJ1-5; TRBD1 might be the D (5 bases). Between the trimmed V and J ends, which lost 8 bases and 7 bases, there was a span of 15 bases. The germline V gene has CDR1 LGHNA and CDR2 YNFKEQ. The CDR3 spans 13 residues. The CDR3 reads CASGDLGGQPQHF. CDR3 sequence (DNA): TGTGCCAGCGGGGACCTAGGCGGCCAGCCCCAGCATTTT.

This clone was detected only once. The gene calls are TRBV7-3 and TRBJ2-2; weak D call: TRBD2 (5 bases). CDR3 length: 14 amino acids. V was trimmed by 2 bases and J by 5 bases, leaving 9 bases between them. Germline-derived CDR1 and CDR2 are SGHTA and FQGTGA. This CDR3 is CASSLDGETGELFF. DNA of the CDR3: TGTGCCAGCAGCTTAGACGGGGAAACCGGGGAGCTGTTTTTT. Looking up the rest from reference TRBV7-3 and TRBJ2-2 gives the full variable domain: GAGVSQTPSNKVTEKGKYVELRCDPISGHTALYWYRQSLGQGPEFLIYFQGTGAADDSGLPNDRFFAVRPEGSVSTLKIQRTERGDSAVYLCASSLDGETGELFFGEGSRLTVL.